This TCR beta chain was sequenced during a study of memory CD4+ T cells and cytomegalovirus serostatus. Sequenced by immunoSEQ multiplex PCR; TCRdb stores in-frame clones only, minus some. The sample carries around 63,000 clones, roughly 76% recorded once. This clone was counted a few times. Single viable CD3+CD4+CD8-CD45RO+ cells were sorted as the memory CD4+ T cells. Serostatus was set by detecting CMV pp150, pp28, p38, p52 IgG. The CDR3 sequence is 15 residues long. Germline V gives CDR1 LNHDA, CDR2 SQIVND (reference sequence). V trimming: 7 bases; J trimming: 1 base; junction bases outside the gene matches: 6.

This chain uses TRBV19 with TRBJ1-2; TRBD1 agrees at 10 bases. The TCR originated in an adult in good health and CMV-seropositive. Input material: memory CD4+ T cells from blood. The CDR3 nucleotides are TGTGCCAGTACCTATGGGACAGGGGTTAACTATGGCTACACCTTC. Its translation is CASTYGTGVNYGYTF. Complete variable domain (other parts from reference TRBV19 and TRBJ1-2): DGGITQSPKYLFRKEGQNVTLSCEQNLNHDAMYWYRQDPGQGLRLIYYSQIVNDFQKGDIAEGYSVSREKKESFPLTVTSAQKNPTAFYLCASTYGTGVNYGYTFGSGTRLTVV.